A selection of T cell receptor beta chains follows, all from one sample in a study of OX40 agonist ivuxolimab in advanced cancers. Measured with immunoSEQ multiplex PCR; TCRdb has only the in-frame clones, and not every one. The sample has 20,000 to 25,000 clones; around 87% are singletons. Material: CD4+ or CD8+ T cells sorted from blood, obtained in a trial of the OX40 agonist ivuxolimab. These receptors were collected from an adult with an advanced solid tumor such as melanoma, head and neck, liver or kidney cancer. Both conserved end residues are part of each CDR3. The D gene is left open where the match is weak. Clone size is not always given. Where it is, it says once, few, many or a class for expanded clones.

NA 13 TRBJ2-1 NA TRBV9 TGTGCCAGCAGCGCTGGGGGATACAATGAGCAGTTCTTC CASSAGGYNEQFF
NA 17 TRBJ2-1 TRBD2 TRBV4-1 TGCGCCAGCAGCCCGAGACTAGCGGGGGGCCGGGGGGCTGAGCAGTTCTTC CASSPRLAGGRGAEQFF
NA 15 TRBJ2-7 TRBD1 TRBV10-1 TGCGCCAGCAGTGCCTCCGGACAGGGCCCCTACGAGCAGTACTTC CASSASGQGPYEQYF
NA 12 TRBJ1-2 NA TRBV28 TGTGCCAGCAGCACCCTAGACTATGGCTACACCTTC CASSTLDYGYTF
NA 13 TRBJ2-1 NA TRBV7-6 TGTGCCAGCAGCCCTCCCGCCCCCAATGAGCAGTTCTTC CASSPPAPNEQFF
NA 15 TRBJ2-7 TRBD1 TRBV29-1 TGCAGCGTTGAAACCCGGGACAGGAGCTCCTACGAGCAGTACTTC CSVETRDRSSYEQYF
NA 13 TRBJ2-7 TRBD1 TRBV6-1 TGTGCCACCGGGACAGGGGTCCCCTACGAGCAGTACTTC CATGTGVPYEQYF
NA 12 TRBJ2-1 NA TRBV11-2 TGTGCCAGCAGGCCAAATGCCCATGAGCAGTTCTTC CASRPNAHEQFF
NA 9 TRBJ2-5 NA TRBV28 TGTGCCAGCACCACGGGGTCGTACTTC CASTTGSYF
NA 16 TRBJ2-5 TRBD2 TRBV10-3 TGTGCCATCAGTGAGTTTGGTAGCGGGATCCAAGAGACCCAGTACTTC CAISEFGSGIQETQYF
NA 14 TRBJ2-6 NA TRBV2 TGTGCCAGCAGTGGCGGGCTTGGGGCCAACGTCCTGACTTTC CASSGGLGANVLTF
few 12 TRBJ1-1 NA TRBV6-5 TGTGCCATACGAATAGTCGGCACTGAAGCTTTCTTT CAIRIVGTEAFF
NA 13 TRBJ2-3 NA TRBV13 TGTGCCAGCAGTGAAGGAGGGGCGGATACGCAGTATTTT CASSEGGADTQYF
NA 13 TRBJ2-7 NA TRBV10-2 TGCGCCAGCAGTGCGGGGTTCACCTACGAGCAGTACTTC CASSAGFTYEQYF
once 15 TRBJ1-2 TRBD1 TRBV6-6 TGTGCCAGCAGCCAAAATCCCGACAGGGCGTATGGCTACACCTTC CASSQNPDRAYGYTF
few 16 TRBJ2-1 TRBD1 TRBV6-4 TGTGCCAGCAGTTACGCCCCGGGACAGGGCCACAATGAGCAGTTCTTC CASSYAPGQGHNEQFF
NA 9 TRBJ2-1 NA TRBV7-9 TGTGCCGCTGGAAATGAGCAGTTCTTC CAAGNEQFF
NA 15 TRBJ1-2 TRBD1 TRBV7-9 TGTGCCAGCAGCTCGCCAGGACAGGGTCTATATGGCTACACCTTC CASSSPGQGLYGYTF
NA 15 TRBJ2-5 TRBD1 TRBV29-1 TGCAGCGTTGAAGATCCACAGGGGCCCCAAGAGACCCAGTACTTC CSVEDPQGPQETQYF
NA 15 TRBJ2-5 TRBD1 TRBV7-9 TGTGCCAGCAGTCGACCCGCAGGGGGCCTGGAGACCCAGTACTTC CASSRPAGGLETQYF
NA 15 TRBJ2-7 TRBD2 TRBV7-2 TGTGCCAGCAGCCAGAGCGGGGGCGACGCCTACGAGCAGTACTTC CASSQSGGDAYEQYF
NA 14 TRBJ2-3 NA TRBV7-3 TGTGCCAGCAGCTTGGGTGGGAATTCAGATACGCAGTATTTT CASSLGGNSDTQYF
NA 16 TRBJ1-5 NA TRBV4-3 TGCGCCAGCAGCCAAGCTCGGTATCCAGGCAATCAGCCCCAGCATTTT CASSQARYPGNQPQHF
once 14 TRBJ1-3 NA TRBV5-1 TGCGCCAGCAGCTTCAGCTACTCTGGAAACACCATATATTTT CASSFSYSGNTIYF
NA 13 TRBJ1-3 TRBD1 TRBV6-1 TGTGCCATCCGGACAGGGGATGGAAACACCATATATTTT CAIRTGDGNTIYF
NA 14 TRBJ1-4 NA TRBV7-8 TGTGCCAGCAGCTTAGGACAGATTAATGAAAAACTGTTTTTT CASSLGQINEKLFF
few 17 TRBJ1-1 NA TRBV7-3 TGTGCCAGCAGCTTAAGCGGCAGACCCGAGGGGAACACTGAAGCTTTCTTT CASSLSGRPEGNTEAFF
NA 16 TRBJ2-7 TRBD1 TRBV5-6 TGTGCCAGCAGCGACAAAAAGACAGGGGTTTTTTACGAGCAGTACTTC CASSDKKTGVFYEQYF
NA 15 TRBJ2-3 TRBD1 TRBV11-1 TGTGCCAGCAGCTTAGGGGACAGGGGCACAGATACGCAGTATTTT CASSLGDRGTDTQYF
NA 12 TRBJ1-1 NA TRBV23-1 TGCGCCAGCAGTCAACAGGGGCCTGAAGCTTTCTTT CASSQQGPEAFF
NA 15 TRBJ2-2 NA TRBV4-3 TGCGCCAGCAGCCACCGAAAGCAGCGACACGGGGAGCTGTTTTTT CASSHRKQRHGELFF
NA 13 TRBJ2-7 NA TRBV29-1 TGCAGCGTTTCCGGGGGGCCGACCTACGAGCAGTACTTC CSVSGGPTYEQYF
NA 15 TRBJ1-5 TRBD1 TRBV4-1 TGCGCCAGCAGCCAAGAAGGTACAGGGGTATTGACCCAGCATTTT CASSQEGTGVLTQHF
NA 18 TRBJ1-4 NA TRBV4-2 TGTGCCAGCAGCGCCTCATGGGGGCAGTTTGCAACTAATGAAAAACTGTTTTTT CASSASWGQFATNEKLFF
few 17 TRBJ2-5 NA TRBV14 TGTGCCAGCAGCCCGAGGGAAGGGGGGGTTCTTCAAGAGACCCAGTACTTC CASSPREGGVLQETQYF
NA 14 TRBJ1-5 NA TRBV28 TGTGCCAGCAGTTTACGGCAGGGGTATCAGCCCCAGCATTTT CASSLRQGYQPQHF
NA 20 TRBJ2-4 TRBD2 TRBV15 TGTGCCACCAGCAGATACCGAGGACTAGCGGGGGATGATGCCAAAAACATTCAGTACTTC CATSRYRGLAGDDAKNIQYF
NA 13 TRBJ1-3 NA TRBV28 TGTGCCAGCCAGGTGAACTCTGGAAACACCATATATTTT CASQVNSGNTIYF
NA 14 TRBJ1-2 NA TRBV4-1 TGCGCCAGCAGCCCTGAGGGGGGCAACTATGGCTACACCTTC CASSPEGGNYGYTF
NA 16 TRBJ2-1 NA TRBV7-9 TGTGCCAGCAGCCCCAATATAGAAGGGGCCCGAGGTGAGCAGTTCTTC CASSPNIEGARGEQFF
NA 14 TRBJ2-7 NA TRBV4-1 TGCGCCAGCAGCCAAGATCGCAGCCCCTACGAGCAGTACTTC CASSQDRSPYEQYF
NA 15 TRBJ2-3 NA TRBV13 TGTGCCAGCAGCTTATGGGGTTTCGGGAAGGATACGCAGTATTTT CASSLWGFGKDTQYF
NA 14 TRBJ2-5 NA TRBV6-5 TGTGCCAGCAGCTCAAGGGTCGTCGGAGAGACCCAGTACTTC CASSSRVVGETQYF
NA 15 TRBJ2-5 TRBD1 TRBV6-5 TGTGCCAGCAGTTACCCACAGGGGGGAAGAGAGACCCAGTACTTC CASSYPQGGRETQYF
NA 16 TRBJ2-1 TRBD2 TRBV11-2 TGTGCCAGCAGCGGAGTGGGGGACTACTCCTACAATGAGCAGTTCTTC CASSGVGDYSYNEQFF
NA 14 TRBJ2-1 NA TRBV11-3 TGTGCCAGCAGCTTAGATGGCAGGGTGCGTGAGCAGTTCTTC CASSLDGRVREQFF
NA 14 TRBJ2-7 NA TRBV5-6 TGTGCCAGCAGCCCCGGGACAATCTCCTACGAGCAGTACTTC CASSPGTISYEQYF
NA 15 TRBJ1-5 TRBD1 TRBV6-1 TGTGCCAGCAGTGAACCGGGACAGGGAGGGCGGCCCCAGCATTTT CASSEPGQGGRPQHF
NA 16 TRBJ1-5 TRBD1 TRBV7-9 TGTGCCAGCAGCTTAGGGGCCAGGGGGGACAATCAGCCCCAGCATTTT CASSLGARGDNQPQHF
NA 15 TRBJ2-1 NA TRBV19 TGTGCCAGTAGTATGGGTTCCGACGCCTACAATGAGCAGTTCTTC CASSMGSDAYNEQFF
NA 15 TRBJ1-2 NA TRBV19 TGTGCCAGCGCGGCCGCCGACGCAAACGGCTATGGCTACACCTTC CASAAADANGYGYTF
NA 12 TRBJ2-7 NA TRBV11-2 TGTGCCAGCAGCCTTGGCTGGGCCGAGCAGTACTTC CASSLGWAEQYF
NA 12 TRBJ1-2 NA TRBV19 TGTGCCAGTAGGTGGGGGAACTATGGCTACACCTTC CASRWGNYGYTF
once 18 TRBJ1-4 TRBD1 TRBV2 TGTGCCAGCACCTGGGACAGGGAAGTAAAAGGAACTAATGAAAAACTGTTTTTT CASTWDREVKGTNEKLFF
NA 16 TRBJ2-7 TRBD2 TRBV2 TGTGCCAGCAGTTATGGGACTAGCGGGGGTCAGTACGAGCAGTACTTC CASSYGTSGGQYEQYF
NA 19 TRBJ2-1 TRBD2 TRBV2 TGTGCCAGCACCGAGGGACTAGTGGGGGGGAGTAGCTCCTACAATGAGCAGTTCTTC CASTEGLVGGSSSYNEQFF
NA 14 TRBJ1-1 NA TRBV5-6 TGTGCCAGCAGCTTGGCCTTGGGGGGGCGCCCGGCTTTCTTT CASSLALGGRPAFF
NA 15 TRBJ1-4 TRBD1 TRBV7-9 TGTGCCAGCAGCTGGTCGACAGGGGTTAATGAAAAACTGTTTTTT CASSWSTGVNEKLFF
NA 11 TRBJ1-1 NA TRBV25-1 TGTGCCACGGGAGGGGACACTGAAGCTTTCTTT CATGGDTEAFF
NA 13 TRBJ1-4 NA TRBV25-1 TGTGCCAGCAGTGAATCGGCGAACGAAAAACTGTTTTTT CASSESANEKLFF